The present T cell receptor beta chain was sequenced within a study of control samples from healthy donors and cancer patients. V dropped 2 bases and J dropped 3 bases, with 11 bases sitting between them. Germline loops: CDR1 MNHNS, CDR2 SASEGT. This CDR3 contains 14 residues. This table comes from immunoSEQ multiplex PCR, and its TCRdb copy is limited to in-frame clones, with some not included. The sample contains about 120,000 clones, over 80% of which appear only once. Input material: blood. The chain has TRBV6-1 and TRBJ2-7; D not certain. This sequence was found in a woman between 50 and 59 years old in good health. The CDR3 region is CASSESGVDYEQYF. The CDR3 bases are TGTGCCAGCAGTGAATCTGGGGTAGACTACGAGCAGTACTTC.